This is a list of T cell receptor beta chains from one sample in a study of T cells after yellow fever vaccination. TCRdb processed the 5' RACE reads anew with MiXCR; each CDR3 protein has one entry. This table has over 150,000 distinct CDR3 sequences, 5.5% to 7.5% appearing once. The sample here was CD4+ T cells sorted from PBMCs, taken on the day of the first yellow fever vaccination. These receptors were obtained from a man in his late teens or twenties who received the YFV17D yellow fever vaccine. Both conserved end residues are part of each CDR3. Each record gives: D gene, J gene, V gene, CDR3 length, clone size, CDR3 protein, CDR3 DNA. D genes are given only for firm matches. The listing skips clone size in some rows; elsewhere it reads once, few, many or a size class.

D gene: -; J gene: TRBJ1-2; V gene: TRBV5-1; CDR3 length: 14; clone size: many; CDR3 protein: CASSLVGSNYGYTF; CDR3 DNA: TGCGCCAGCAGCTTGGTCGGCTCTAACTATGGCTACACCTTC
D gene: -; J gene: TRBJ2-3; V gene: TRBV5-4; CDR3 length: 13; clone size: -; CDR3 protein: CASSLDSSYTQYF; CDR3 DNA: TGTGCCAGCAGCCTAGACTCCTCCTATACGCAGTATTTT
D gene: TRBD1; J gene: TRBJ1-2; V gene: TRBV12-3/TRBV12-4; CDR3 length: 15; clone size: many; CDR3 protein: CASSNTGTGGRGYTF; CDR3 DNA: TGTGCCAGCAGCAACACCGGGACAGGGGGCAGGGGCTACACCTTC
D gene: -; J gene: TRBJ1-1; V gene: TRBV4-3; CDR3 length: 14; clone size: few; CDR3 protein: CASSQEVRETEAFF; CDR3 DNA: TGCGCCAGCAGCCAAGAGGTCAGGGAGACTGAAGCTTTCTTT
D gene: -; J gene: TRBJ2-3; V gene: TRBV7-2; CDR3 length: 15; clone size: few; CDR3 protein: CASSLGRGGEDTQYF; CDR3 DNA: TGTGCCAGCAGCTTAGGGAGGGGGGGGGAAGATACGCAGTATTTT
D gene: TRBD2; J gene: TRBJ2-3; V gene: TRBV3-1; CDR3 length: 13; clone size: many; CDR3 protein: CASQPGGRDTQYF; CDR3 DNA: TGTGCCAGCCAACCGGGGGGGCGTGATACGCAGTATTTT
D gene: -; J gene: TRBJ2-3; V gene: TRBV10-3; CDR3 length: 11; clone size: many; CDR3 protein: CATTTTDTQYF; CDR3 DNA: TGTGCCACCACCACTACAGATACGCAGTATTTT
D gene: -; J gene: TRBJ2-2; V gene: TRBV9; CDR3 length: 12; clone size: many; CDR3 protein: CASSVVSGELFF; CDR3 DNA: TGTGCCAGCAGCGTAGTCTCCGGGGAGCTGTTTTTT
D gene: -; J gene: TRBJ2-3; V gene: TRBV14; CDR3 length: 16; clone size: -; CDR3 protein: CASSALRTGSHDTQYF; CDR3 DNA: TGTGCCAGCAGCGCCCTGAGAACCGGGTCCCACGATACGCAGTATTTT
D gene: -; J gene: TRBJ2-3; V gene: TRBV18; CDR3 length: 16; clone size: many; CDR3 protein: CASSPRGSAGADTQYF; CDR3 DNA: TGTGCCAGCTCACCGCGGGGCTCTGCGGGCGCAGATACGCAGTATTTT
D gene: -; J gene: TRBJ1-5; V gene: TRBV5-4; CDR3 length: 14; clone size: -; CDR3 protein: CASSLGGPNQPQHF; CDR3 DNA: TGTGCCAGCAGCTTGGGTGGTCCGAATCAGCCCCAGCATTTT
D gene: -; J gene: TRBJ1-2; V gene: TRBV5-1; CDR3 length: 15; clone size: -; CDR3 protein: CASSPLNSGQDGYTF; CDR3 DNA: TGCGCCAGCAGCCCCTTAAATTCGGGGCAGGATGGCTACACCTTC
D gene: -; J gene: TRBJ2-3; V gene: TRBV7-2; CDR3 length: 16; clone size: many; CDR3 protein: CASSSGARGNTDTQYF; CDR3 DNA: TGTGCCAGCAGCTCAGGGGCGCGGGGGAACACAGATACGCAGTATTTT
D gene: -; J gene: TRBJ1-2; V gene: TRBV20-1; CDR3 length: 16; clone size: -; CDR3 protein: CSATGGSTRPNYGYTF; CDR3 DNA: TGCAGTGCGACCGGGGGGTCAACCCGACCAAACTATGGCTACACCTTC
D gene: -; J gene: TRBJ1-6; V gene: TRBV18; CDR3 length: 15; clone size: few; CDR3 protein: CASSPSQGRNSPLHF; CDR3 DNA: TGTGCCAGCTCACCTTCCCAGGGACGCAATTCACCCCTCCACTTT
D gene: -; J gene: TRBJ1-2; V gene: TRBV11-1; CDR3 length: 13; clone size: -; CDR3 protein: CASSLNFRDGYTF; CDR3 DNA: TGTGCCAGCAGCTTAAATTTCCGGGATGGCTACACCTTC
D gene: -; J gene: TRBJ2-3; V gene: TRBV19; CDR3 length: 13; clone size: -; CDR3 protein: CASSTTFTDTQYF; CDR3 DNA: TGTGCCAGTAGTACTACGTTCACAGATACGCAGTATTTT
D gene: -; J gene: TRBJ1-2; V gene: TRBV4-2; CDR3 length: 15; clone size: -; CDR3 protein: CASSHPERVLDGYTF; CDR3 DNA: TGTGCCAGCAGCCACCCCGAGAGGGTCCTTGATGGCTACACCTTC
D gene: TRBD1; J gene: TRBJ2-3; V gene: TRBV24-1; CDR3 length: 15; clone size: many; CDR3 protein: CATSDLDRGTDTQYF; CDR3 DNA: TGTGCCACCAGTGATTTGGACAGGGGGACAGATACGCAGTATTTT
D gene: TRBD1; J gene: TRBJ2-4; V gene: TRBV4-2; CDR3 length: 15; clone size: many; CDR3 protein: CASSHRQGVGDIQYF; CDR3 DNA: TGTGCCAGCAGCCATAGACAGGGGGTAGGAGACATTCAGTACTTC
D gene: -; J gene: TRBJ1-2; V gene: TRBV28; CDR3 length: 12; clone size: -; CDR3 protein: CASMGTVYGYTF; CDR3 DNA: TGTGCCAGCATGGGGACGGTCTATGGCTACACCTTC
D gene: -; J gene: TRBJ2-1; V gene: TRBV20-1; CDR3 length: 16; clone size: -; CDR3 protein: CSAGRLRRIVRNEQFF; CDR3 DNA: TGCAGTGCTGGGCGCCTACGACGGATCGTACGGAATGAGCAGTTCTTC
D gene: TRBD1; J gene: TRBJ2-7; V gene: TRBV5-1; CDR3 length: 14; clone size: few; CDR3 protein: CASSWGQGRNEQYF; CDR3 DNA: TGCGCCAGCAGCTGGGGACAGGGGAGGAACGAGCAGTACTTC
D gene: TRBD1; J gene: TRBJ2-2; V gene: TRBV5-1; CDR3 length: 15; clone size: many; CDR3 protein: CASSRIQGVTGELFF; CDR3 DNA: TGCGCCAGCAGCCGCATACAGGGGGTCACCGGGGAGCTGTTTTTT
D gene: -; J gene: TRBJ2-7; V gene: TRBV7-2; CDR3 length: 14; clone size: many; CDR3 protein: CASSLGPTPLEQYF; CDR3 DNA: TGTGCCAGCAGCCTCGGACCCACACCCCTCGAGCAGTACTTC
D gene: -; J gene: TRBJ1-1; V gene: TRBV29-1; CDR3 length: 12; clone size: many; CDR3 protein: CSVGGVWGEAFF; CDR3 DNA: TGCAGCGTTGGAGGGGTGTGGGGTGAAGCTTTCTTT
D gene: -; J gene: TRBJ2-2; V gene: TRBV12-3/TRBV12-4; CDR3 length: 14; clone size: few; CDR3 protein: CASSRDSYTGELFF; CDR3 DNA: TGTGCCAGCAGCCGGGACTCCTACACCGGGGAGCTGTTTTTT
D gene: TRBD1; J gene: TRBJ2-2; V gene: TRBV12-3/TRBV12-4; CDR3 length: 15; clone size: many; CDR3 protein: CASSLDRGRAGELFF; CDR3 DNA: TGTGCCAGCAGTTTAGACAGGGGGCGAGCCGGGGAGCTGTTTTTT
D gene: TRBD2; J gene: TRBJ2-1; V gene: TRBV3-1; CDR3 length: 16; clone size: many; CDR3 protein: CASSTSGGPSYNEQFF; CDR3 DNA: TGTGCCAGCAGCACGAGCGGGGGGCCCTCCTACAATGAGCAGTTCTTC
D gene: -; J gene: TRBJ1-5; V gene: TRBV28; CDR3 length: 12; clone size: few; CDR3 protein: CASGKTWRPQHF; CDR3 DNA: TGTGCCAGCGGCAAAACATGGCGGCCCCAGCATTTT
D gene: -; J gene: TRBJ1-6; V gene: TRBV7-2; CDR3 length: 13; clone size: -; CDR3 protein: CASRRRANSPLHF; CDR3 DNA: TGTGCCAGCAGACGTAGGGCGAATTCACCCCTCCACTTT
D gene: -; J gene: TRBJ2-1; V gene: TRBV5-1; CDR3 length: 16; clone size: many; CDR3 protein: CASSARGDVKSNEQFF; CDR3 DNA: TGCGCCAGCAGCGCGCGTGGGGACGTCAAGTCGAATGAGCAGTTCTTC